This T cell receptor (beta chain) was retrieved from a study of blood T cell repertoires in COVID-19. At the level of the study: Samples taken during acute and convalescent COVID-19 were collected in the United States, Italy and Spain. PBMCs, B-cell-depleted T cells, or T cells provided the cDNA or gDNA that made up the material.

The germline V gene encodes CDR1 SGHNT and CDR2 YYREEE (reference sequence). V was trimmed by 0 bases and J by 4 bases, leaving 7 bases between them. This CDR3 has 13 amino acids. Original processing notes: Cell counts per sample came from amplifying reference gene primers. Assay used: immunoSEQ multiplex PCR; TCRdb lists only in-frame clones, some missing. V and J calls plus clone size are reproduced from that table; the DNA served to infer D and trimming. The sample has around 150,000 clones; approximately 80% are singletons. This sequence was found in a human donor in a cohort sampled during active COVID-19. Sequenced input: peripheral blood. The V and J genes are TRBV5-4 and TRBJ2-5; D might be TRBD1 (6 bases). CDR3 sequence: CASSLVGGETQYF. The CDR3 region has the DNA TGTGCCAGCAGCTTGGTAGGGGGAGAGACCCAGTACTTC. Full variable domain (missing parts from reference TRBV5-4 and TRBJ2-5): ETGVTQSPTHLIKTRGQQVTLRCSSQSGHNTVSWYQQALGQGPQFIFQYYREEENGRGNFPPRFSGLQFPNYSSELNVNALELDDSALYLCASSLVGGETQYFGPGTRLLVL.